This section outlines one T cell receptor beta chain sequence together with its context. Its target is unknown. This sample was taken from a study of cytomegalovirus exposure and HLA in healthy donors. Data came from immunoSEQ multiplex PCR; TCRdb stores just in-frame clones and leaves some out. The table lists over 250,000 clones, just over 85% of them singletons. Germline V gene sequence: CDR1 SGHNT, CDR2 YENEEA. V was clipped by 4 bases and J by 2 bases; unmatched bases: 6. The CDR3 contains 16 residues. General study findings and limits: Subsequent analysis found a tendency for first-cohort TCR clusters to co-occur within the 95 to 150 validation repertoires. Listed as cytomegalovirus-associated were 150 or so TCR beta chains. Reportedly, cytomegalovirus status was diagnosed with high sensitivity and specificity. Researchers reported that a few CMV-associated chains were confirmed in vitro as CMV antigen-specific.

Sequences were obtained from PBMCs. J is TRBJ1-3 and V is TRBV11-3; the match to TRBD1 covers 9 bases. This TCR came from a woman younger than 35 in good health and CMV-seronegative. The CDR3 DNA is TGTGCCAGCAGCTCGAGCGGGACAGGGACTGGAAACACCATATATTTT. Translated: CASSSSGTGTGNTIYF. Full variable domain (missing parts from reference TRBV11-3 and TRBJ1-3): EAGVVQSPRYKIIEKKQPVAFWCNPISGHNTLYWYLQNLGQGPELLIRYENEEAVDDSQLPKDRFSAERLKGVDSTLKIQPAELGDSAVYLCASSSSGTGTGNTIYFGEGSWLTVV.